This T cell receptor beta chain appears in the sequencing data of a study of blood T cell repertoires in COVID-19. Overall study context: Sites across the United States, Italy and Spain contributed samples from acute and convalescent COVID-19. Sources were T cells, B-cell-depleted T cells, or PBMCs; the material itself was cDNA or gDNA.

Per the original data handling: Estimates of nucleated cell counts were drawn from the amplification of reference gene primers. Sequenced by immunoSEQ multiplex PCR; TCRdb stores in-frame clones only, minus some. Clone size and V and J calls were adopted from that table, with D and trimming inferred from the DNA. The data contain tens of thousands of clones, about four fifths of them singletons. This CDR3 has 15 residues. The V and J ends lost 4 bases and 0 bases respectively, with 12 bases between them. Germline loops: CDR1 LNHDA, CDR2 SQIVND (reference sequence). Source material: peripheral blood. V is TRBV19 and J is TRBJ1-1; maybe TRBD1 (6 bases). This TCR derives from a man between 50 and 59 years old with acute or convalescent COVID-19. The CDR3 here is CASSTPRDMNTEAFF. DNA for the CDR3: TGTGCCAGTAGTACCCCCCGGGACATGAACACTGAAGCTTTCTTT. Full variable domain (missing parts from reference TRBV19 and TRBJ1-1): DGGITQSPKYLFRKEGQNVTLSCEQNLNHDAMYWYRQDPGQGLRLIYYSQIVNDFQKGDIAEGYSVSREKKESFPLTVTSAQKNPTAFYLCASSTPRDMNTEAFFGQGTRLTVV.